These 9 T cell receptor beta chains were sequenced from one sample in a study of blood T cell repertoires in COVID-19. Libraries were prepared by immunoSEQ multiplex PCR; TCRdb keeps only in-frame clonotypes and omits some of them. Among roughly 200,000 clones, 85% to 90% were seen once, and the ten largest hold 0.55% to 0.8%. The sequencing sample was made of peripheral blood. Receptors were obtained from a man aged 50 to 60 with acute or convalescent COVID-19.

The chain links TRBV27 to TRBJ2-4, with TRBD1 as a possible D gene (5 bases). In germline, CDR1 is MNHEY, CDR2 SMNVEV (reference sequence). V lost 6 bases to trimming and J lost 7 bases, with 22 bases between them. The CDR3 runs to 16 residues. Here the CDR3 reads CASSPPGWAKRNIQYF. The CDR3 DNA reads as TGTGCCAGCAGCCCTCCAGGGTGGGCCAAAAGGAACATTCAGTACTTC.

The chain recombines TRBV29-1 with TRBJ2-6; D is perhaps TRBD1 (6 bases). The length of the CDR3 is 16 residues. Per germline, CDR1 SQVTM and CDR2 ANQGSEA. V lost 1 base and J 1 base, leaving 11 bases between the germline ends. CDR3 loop: CSVEVNRVSGANVLTF. The DNA for the CDR3 is TGCAGCGTTGAAGTAAACAGGGTTTCTGGGGCCAACGTCCTGACTTTC.

This CDR3 is CSVEGSGGTYGYTF. CDR3 bases: TGCAGCGTTGAAGGGTCTGGGGGGACCTATGGCTACACCTTC. This chain links TRBV29-1 with TRBJ1-2, with a weak D call TRBD1 (5 bases). The V end lost 1 base, the J end lost 4 bases, and 13 bases lay between the germline ends. Germline-derived CDR1 and CDR2 are SQVTM and ANQGSEA. The length of the CDR3 is 14 residues.

CDR3 in amino acids: CASSLGVRGGTYEQYF. As DNA, the CDR3 is TGTGCCAGCAGCTTAGGGGTCCGGGGGGGAACCTACGAGCAGTACTTC. The chain recombines TRBV7-8 with TRBJ2-7, with 8 bases identical to TRBD2. Trimming at V came to 1 base and at J to 2 bases, leaving 7 bases not matched to a gene. The germline CDR1 and CDR2 sequences are SGHVS and FQNEAQ. This CDR3 is 16 amino acids long.

This rearrangement joins TRBV6-2 or TRBV6-3 to TRBJ1-1; possible D gene TRBD1, 6 bases. CDR1 MNHEY and CDR2 SVGEGT come from the germline V gene. Trimming removed 2 bases from V and 0 bases from J, with 13 bases in between. This CDR3 region has 16 residues. The DNA of the CDR3 is TGTGCCAGCAGTTACATGTCCGGACAGTTGAACACTGAAGCTTTCTTT. Protein product: CASSYMSGQLNTEAFF.

J is TRBJ2-3 and V is TRBV6-2 or TRBV6-3; 9 bases agree with TRBD2. Germline loops: CDR1 MNHEY, CDR2 SVGEGT. The trim removed 5 bases at V and 6 bases at J, leaving 6 bases unmatched. The CDR3 is made up of 14 amino acids. The CDR3 loop is CASSDPSGVDTQYF. CDR3 DNA sequence: TGTGCCAGCAGTGACCCTAGCGGGGTGGATACGCAGTATTTT.

This sequence joins TRBV7-2 and TRBJ2-1; 9 positions agree with TRBD2. Germline CDR1 SGHTA, CDR2 FQGNSA. With 4 bases clipped from V and 4 bases from J, the junction kept 11 bases outside the gene matches. CDR3 size: 17 residues. The CDR3: CASSSHLTSGAYNEQFF. Here the CDR3 DNA reads TGTGCCAGCAGCTCCCACCTGACTAGCGGAGCTTACAATGAGCAGTTCTTC.

V and J are TRBV9 and TRBJ1-5, with D possibly being TRBD1 (5 bases). The germline gives CDR1 SGDLS, CDR2 YYNGEE. Trimming stripped 4 bases from V and 9 bases from J, with 11 bases between. The CDR3 has 12 residues. The CDR3 nucleotides are TGTGCCAGCAGCTCGGGGGTCGGGCCCCAGCATTTT. Amino acid sequence: CASSSGVGPQHF.

The rearrangement links TRBV28 to TRBJ1-2; D is perhaps TRBD1 (5 bases). Trimming stripped 8 bases from V and 6 bases from J, with 16 bases between. Germline V lookup: CDR1 MDHEN, CDR2 SYDVKM. This CDR3 has 13 amino acids. CDR3 bases: TGTGCCAGCGGCATCAGGAGGGGTGATGGCTACACCTTC. It yields the protein CASGIRRGDGYTF.